A single T cell receptor beta chain is shown here with its context. These data belong to a study of cytomegalovirus exposure and HLA in healthy donors. The PCR used 60 Vbeta and 13 Jbeta primers. Clones were sequenced by immunoSEQ multiplex PCR, and TCRdb holds only the in-frame ones, with some missing. The sample contains approximately 130,000 clones, around 85% of which appear only once. The CDR3 has 14 residues. With 0 bases removed from V and 4 bases from J, the gap between germline ends came to 12 bases. Germline CDR1 and CDR2: GTSNPN and SVGIG (reference sequence). This cohort consisted of healthy bone marrow donors.

Material: PBMCs. The sequence came from a woman in her twenties or thirties in good health and CMV-seropositive. The chain is built from TRBV30 and TRBJ1-2; D gene uncertain. DNA for the CDR3: TGTGCCTGGAGTGTTAGAGGTCTTGGCTATGGCTACACCTTC. It specifies CAWSVRGLGYGYTF.